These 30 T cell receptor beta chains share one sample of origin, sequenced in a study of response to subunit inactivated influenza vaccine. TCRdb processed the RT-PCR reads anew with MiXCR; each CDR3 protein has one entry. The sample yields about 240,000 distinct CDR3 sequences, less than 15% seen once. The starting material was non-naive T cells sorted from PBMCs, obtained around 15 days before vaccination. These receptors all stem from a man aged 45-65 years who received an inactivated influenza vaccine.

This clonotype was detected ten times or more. The CDR3, as DNA: TGTGCCAGCAGCCCCGGGGGGGTTCGAAATGAGCAGTTCTTC. As protein: CASSPGGVRNEQFF. V gene TRBV7-3 combines with J gene TRBJ2-1, with TRBD2 matching 8 bases. J was trimmed by 7 bases and V by 5 bases; bases with no gene match: 7. Germline CDR1 reads SGHTA; CDR2 reads FQGTGA. This CDR3 comprises 14 residues.

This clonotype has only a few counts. CDR3 loop: CASSLGTSEGEQFF. DNA of the CDR3: TGTGCCAGCAGCTTGGGGACTAGCGAGGGTGAGCAGTTCTTC. This rearrangement joins TRBV5-6 to TRBJ2-1, with 9 bases lining up with TRBD2. This CDR3 is built from 14 residues. Germline-derived CDR1 and CDR2 are SGHDT and YYEEEE. V lost 0 bases and J lost 9; bases outside the gene matches: 4.

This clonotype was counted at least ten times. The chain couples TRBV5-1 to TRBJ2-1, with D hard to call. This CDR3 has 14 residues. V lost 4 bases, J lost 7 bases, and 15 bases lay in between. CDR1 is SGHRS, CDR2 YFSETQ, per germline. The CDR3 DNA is TGCGCCAGCAGCGGCGGTGACGCCGTGAATGAGCAGTTCTTC. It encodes CASSGGDAVNEQFF.

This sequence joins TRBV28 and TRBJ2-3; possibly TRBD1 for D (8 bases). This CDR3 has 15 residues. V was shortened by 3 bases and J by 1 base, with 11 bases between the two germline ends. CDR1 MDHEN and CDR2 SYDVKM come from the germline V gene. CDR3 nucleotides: TGTGCCAGCAGTTTCACAGGGGGGGGCACAGATACGCAGTATTTT. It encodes CASSFTGGGTDTQYF.

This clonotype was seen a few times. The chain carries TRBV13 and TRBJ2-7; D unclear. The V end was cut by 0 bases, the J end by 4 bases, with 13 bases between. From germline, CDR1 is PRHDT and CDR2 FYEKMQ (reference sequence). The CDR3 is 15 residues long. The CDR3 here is CASSLGLAARYEQYF. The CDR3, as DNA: TGTGCCAGCAGCTTAGGACTCGCCGCACGTTACGAGCAGTACTTC.

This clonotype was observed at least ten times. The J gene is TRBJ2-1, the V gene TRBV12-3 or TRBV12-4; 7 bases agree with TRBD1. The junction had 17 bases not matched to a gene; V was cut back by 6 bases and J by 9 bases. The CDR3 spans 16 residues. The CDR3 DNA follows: TGTGCCAGCAGCCCGACAGGGCTGGAACTGTTGAGTGAGCAGTTCTTC. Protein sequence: CASSPTGLELLSEQFF.

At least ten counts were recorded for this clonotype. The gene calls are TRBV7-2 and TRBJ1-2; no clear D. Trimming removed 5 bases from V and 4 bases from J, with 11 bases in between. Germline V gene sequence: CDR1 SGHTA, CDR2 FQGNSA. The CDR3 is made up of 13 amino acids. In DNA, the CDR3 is TGTGCCAGCAGCCCCAACCCTTTCTATGGCTACACCTTC. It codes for CASSPNPFYGYTF.

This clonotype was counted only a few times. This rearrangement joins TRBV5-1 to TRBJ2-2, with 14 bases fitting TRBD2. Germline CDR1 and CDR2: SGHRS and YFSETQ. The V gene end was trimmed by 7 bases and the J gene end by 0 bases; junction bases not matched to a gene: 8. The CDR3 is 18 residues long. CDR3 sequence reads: CASCRGLAGDPNTGELFF. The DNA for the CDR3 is TGCGCCAGCTGCCGGGGACTAGCGGGGGACCCGAACACCGGGGAGCTGTTTTTT.

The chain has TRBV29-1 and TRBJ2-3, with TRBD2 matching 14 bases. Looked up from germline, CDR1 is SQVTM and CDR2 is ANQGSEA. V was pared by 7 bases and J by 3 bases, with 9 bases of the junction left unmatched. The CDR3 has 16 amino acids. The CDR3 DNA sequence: TGCAGCGGGAAAGGGACTAGCGGGAGAGGGACAGATACGCAGTATTTT. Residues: CSGKGTSGRGTDTQYF.

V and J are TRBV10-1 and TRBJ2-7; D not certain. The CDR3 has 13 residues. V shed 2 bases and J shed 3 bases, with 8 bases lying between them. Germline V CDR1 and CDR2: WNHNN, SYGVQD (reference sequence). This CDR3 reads CASSEGSDYEQYF. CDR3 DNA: TGCGCCAGCAGTGAGGGGTCAGACTACGAGCAGTACTTC.

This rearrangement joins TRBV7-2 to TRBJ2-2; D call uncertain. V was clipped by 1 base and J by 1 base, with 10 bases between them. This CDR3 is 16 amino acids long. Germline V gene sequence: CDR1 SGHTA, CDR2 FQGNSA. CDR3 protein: CASSLDQRWNTGELFF. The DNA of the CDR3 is TGTGCCAGCAGCTTAGATCAGCGTTGGAACACCGGGGAGCTGTTTTTT. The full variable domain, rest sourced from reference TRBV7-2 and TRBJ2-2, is GAGVSQSPSNKVTEKGKDVELRCDPISGHTALYWYRQSLGQGLEFLIYFQGNSAPDKSGLPSDRFSAERTGGSVSTLTIQRTQQEDSAVYLCASSLDQRWNTGELFFGEGSRLTVL.

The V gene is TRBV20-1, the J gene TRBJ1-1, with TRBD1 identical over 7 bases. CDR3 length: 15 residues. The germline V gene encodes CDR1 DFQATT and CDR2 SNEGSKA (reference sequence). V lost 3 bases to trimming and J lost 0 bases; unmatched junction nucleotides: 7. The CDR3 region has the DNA TGCAGTGCTAGGCTCTCGGGACAGATGAACACTGAAGCTTTCTTT. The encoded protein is CSARLSGQMNTEAFF.

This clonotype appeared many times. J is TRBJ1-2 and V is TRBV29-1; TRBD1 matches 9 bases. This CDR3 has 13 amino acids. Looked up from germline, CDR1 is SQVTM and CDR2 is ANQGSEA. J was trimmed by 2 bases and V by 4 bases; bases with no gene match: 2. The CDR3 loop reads CSVVGQGNYGYTF. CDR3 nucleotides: TGCAGCGTTGTGGGACAGGGAAACTATGGCTACACCTTC.

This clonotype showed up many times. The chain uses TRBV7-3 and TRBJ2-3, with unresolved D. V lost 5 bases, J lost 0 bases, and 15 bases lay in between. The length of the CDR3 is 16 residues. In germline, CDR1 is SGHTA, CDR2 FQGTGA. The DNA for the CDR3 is TGTGCCAGCAGCCCAAGGCGTACTACTAGCACAGATACGCAGTATTTT. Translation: CASSPRRTTSTDTQYF. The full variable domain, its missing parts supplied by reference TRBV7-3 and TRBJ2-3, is GAGVSQTPSNKVTEKGKYVELRCDPISGHTALYWYRQSLGQGPEFLIYFQGTGAADDSGLPNDRFFAVRPEGSVSTLKIQRTERGDSAVYLCASSPRRTTSTDTQYFGPGTRLTVL.

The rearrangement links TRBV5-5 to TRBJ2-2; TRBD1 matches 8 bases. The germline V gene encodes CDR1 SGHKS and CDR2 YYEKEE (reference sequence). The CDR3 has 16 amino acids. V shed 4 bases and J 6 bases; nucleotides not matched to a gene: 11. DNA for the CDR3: TGTGCCAGCAGCGGTGTCCGGACAGGGTCCTCCGGGGAGCTGTTTTTT. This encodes CASSGVRTGSSGELFF.

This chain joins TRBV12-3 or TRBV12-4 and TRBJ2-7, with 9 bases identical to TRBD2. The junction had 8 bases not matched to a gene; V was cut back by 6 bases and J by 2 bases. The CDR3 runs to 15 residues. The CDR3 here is CASSPTSGSAYEQYF. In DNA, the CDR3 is TGTGCCAGCAGCCCTACTAGCGGGTCCGCCTACGAGCAGTACTTC.

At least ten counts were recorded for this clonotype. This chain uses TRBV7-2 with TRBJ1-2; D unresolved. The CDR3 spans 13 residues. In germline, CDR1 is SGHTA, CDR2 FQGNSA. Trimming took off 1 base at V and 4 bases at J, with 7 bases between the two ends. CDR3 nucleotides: TGTGCCAGCAGCTTAGGGGCCCTCTATGGCTACACCTTC. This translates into CASSLGALYGYTF.

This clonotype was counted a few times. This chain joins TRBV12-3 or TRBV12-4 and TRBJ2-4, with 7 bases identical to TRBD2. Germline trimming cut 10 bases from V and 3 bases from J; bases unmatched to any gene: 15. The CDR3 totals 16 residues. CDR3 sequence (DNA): TGTGCCATCTCGAGGGGAATGGGGAGGGTCAAAAACATTCAGTACTTC. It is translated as CAISRGMGRVKNIQYF.

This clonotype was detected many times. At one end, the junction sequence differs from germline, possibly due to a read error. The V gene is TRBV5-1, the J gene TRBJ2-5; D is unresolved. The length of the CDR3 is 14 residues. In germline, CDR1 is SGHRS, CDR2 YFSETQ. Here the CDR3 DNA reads TGCGCCAGCAGCTTTGCGACCCACGCTCTCGATTCTCTCTTC. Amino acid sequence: CASSFATHALDSLF.

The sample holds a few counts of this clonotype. This CDR3 reads CSAQGQGNTEAFF. DNA for the CDR3: TGCAGCGCCCAGGGACAGGGGAACACTGAAGCTTTCTTT. The chain uses TRBV29-1 and TRBJ1-1; TRBD1 agrees at 9 bases. The CDR3 has 13 amino acids. Unmatched junction bases numbered 4, after V lost 7 bases and J lost 1 base. Germline V gives CDR1 SQVTM, CDR2 ANQGSEA.

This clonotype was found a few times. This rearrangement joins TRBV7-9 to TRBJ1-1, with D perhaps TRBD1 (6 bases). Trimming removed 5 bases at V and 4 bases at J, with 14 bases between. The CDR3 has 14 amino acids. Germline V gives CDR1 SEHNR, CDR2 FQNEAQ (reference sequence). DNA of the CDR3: TGTGCCAGCAGCACTCACAGGGACGGCACTGAAGCTTTCTTT. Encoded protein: CASSTHRDGTEAFF.

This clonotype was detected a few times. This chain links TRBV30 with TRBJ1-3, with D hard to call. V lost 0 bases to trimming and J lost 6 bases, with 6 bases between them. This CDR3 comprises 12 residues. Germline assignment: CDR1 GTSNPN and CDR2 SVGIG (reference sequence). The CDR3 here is CAWSVSVNTIYF. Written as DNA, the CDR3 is TGTGCCTGGAGTGTATCCGTAAACACCATATATTTT.

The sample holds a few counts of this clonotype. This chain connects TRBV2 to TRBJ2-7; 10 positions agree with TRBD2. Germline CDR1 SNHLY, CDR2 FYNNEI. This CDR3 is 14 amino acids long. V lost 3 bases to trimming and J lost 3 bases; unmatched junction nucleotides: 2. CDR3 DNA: TGTGCCAGCAGTGAGACTAGCGGGCGCTACGAGCAGTACTTC. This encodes CASSETSGRYEQYF. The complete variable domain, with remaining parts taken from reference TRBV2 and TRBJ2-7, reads EPEVTQTPSHQVTQMGQEVILRCVPISNHLYFYWYRQILGQKVEFLVSFYNNEISEKSEIFDDQFSVERPDGSNFTLKIRSTKLEDSAMYFCASSETSGRYEQYFGPGTRLTVT.

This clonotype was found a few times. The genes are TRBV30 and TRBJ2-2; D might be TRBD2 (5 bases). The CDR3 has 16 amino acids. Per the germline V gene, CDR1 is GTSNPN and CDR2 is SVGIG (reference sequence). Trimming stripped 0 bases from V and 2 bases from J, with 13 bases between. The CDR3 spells CAWSVAATINTGELFF. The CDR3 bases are TGTGCCTGGAGTGTCGCAGCGACTATTAACACCGGGGAGCTGTTTTTT.

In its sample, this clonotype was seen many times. In nucleotides, the CDR3 is TGTGCCACCAGCAGAGAAATTAGCTTCAATGAGCAGTTCTTC. Translating gives CATSREISFNEQFF. This rearrangement joins TRBV15 to TRBJ2-1; D is unresolved. The CDR3 runs to 14 residues. The V end lost 0 bases, the J end lost 6 bases, and 9 bases lay between the germline ends. Germline lookup yields CDR1 LNHNV and CDR2 YYDKDF (reference sequence).

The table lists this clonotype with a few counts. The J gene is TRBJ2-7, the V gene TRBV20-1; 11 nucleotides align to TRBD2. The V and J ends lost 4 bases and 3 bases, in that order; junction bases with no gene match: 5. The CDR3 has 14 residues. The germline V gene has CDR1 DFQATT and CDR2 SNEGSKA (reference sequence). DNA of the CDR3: TGCAGTGCTACCCCCGGGACTAGCGGCTACGAGCAGTACTTC. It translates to CSATPGTSGYEQYF.

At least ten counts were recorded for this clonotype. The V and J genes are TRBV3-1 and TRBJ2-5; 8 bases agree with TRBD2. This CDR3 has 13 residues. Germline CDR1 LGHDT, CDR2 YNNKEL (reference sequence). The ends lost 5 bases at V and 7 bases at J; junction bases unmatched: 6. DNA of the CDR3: TGTGCCAGCAGCTTCGGACTAGCCGGGACCCAGTACTTC. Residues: CASSFGLAGTQYF.

CDR3 in amino acids: CASSFQTGANTGELFF. The CDR3 DNA reads as TGTGCCAGCAGCTTCCAGACAGGGGCGAACACCGGGGAGCTGTTTTTT. The chain couples TRBV7-9 to TRBJ2-2, with 8 bases that match TRBD1. There are 16 residues in the CDR3. V lost 3 bases and J lost 0; bases outside the gene matches: 3. CDR1 SEHNR and CDR2 FQNEAQ come from the germline V gene (reference sequence).

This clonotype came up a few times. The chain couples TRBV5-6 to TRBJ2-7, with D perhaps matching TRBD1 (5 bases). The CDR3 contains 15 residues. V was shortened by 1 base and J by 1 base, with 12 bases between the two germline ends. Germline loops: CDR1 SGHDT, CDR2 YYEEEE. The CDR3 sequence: CASSLSPTGSYEQYF. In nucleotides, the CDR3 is TGTGCCAGCAGCTTGTCGCCTACAGGTTCCTACGAGCAGTACTTC. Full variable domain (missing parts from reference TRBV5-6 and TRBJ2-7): DAGVTQSPTHLIKTRGQQVTLRCSPKSGHDTVSWYQQALGQGPQFIFQYYEEEERQRGNFPDRFSGHQFPNYSSELNVNALLLGDSALYLCASSLSPTGSYEQYFGPGTRLTVT.

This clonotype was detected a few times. The CDR3 sequence: CASSLPRGPLHF. CDR3 coding DNA: TGTGCCAGCAGTTTGCCGAGGGGGCCCCTCCACTTT. The rearrangement links TRBV28 to TRBJ1-6; D possibly corresponds to TRBD1 (6 bases). Germline V CDR1 and CDR2: MDHEN, SYDVKM. The CDR3 runs to 12 residues. The V end lost 3 bases, the J end lost 13 bases, and 10 bases lay between the germline ends.